The sequence of this T cell receptor beta chain was determined in a study of control samples from healthy donors and cancer patients. Only in-frame clones appear in the TCRdb table, and some are missing; sequencing was by immunoSEQ multiplex PCR. The profile shows 100,000 to 150,000 clones, 75% to 95% of them singletons. V lost 0 bases, J lost 3 bases, and 11 bases lay in between. The CDR3 extends over 16 amino acids. CDR1 is MNHNS and CDR2 is SASEGT in the germline V gene. This receptor was identified in a man in his forties in good health. The specimen sequenced was blood. The chain joins TRBV6-1 to TRBJ1-4, with no clear D. This CDR3 is CASSEALPGSNEKLFF. CDR3 nucleotides: TGTGCCAGCAGTGAAGCGTTGCCCGGGTCTAATGAAAAACTGTTTTTT.